Listed below are T cell receptor beta chains from one sample, sequenced in a study of blood T cell repertoires in COVID-19. The repertoire was sequenced with immunoSEQ multiplex PCR; TCRdb's copy has only in-frame clones and lacks some. The table has about 55,000 clones, 75% to 95% seen once. Sequencing was performed on peripheral blood. The receptors were gathered from a human donor with active COVID-19. The donor label of this sample is uncertain. The CDR3 runs from the conserved cysteine through the conserved F or W. A D gene is named only where the DNA matches it firmly. Not all rows give a size; the values are once, few, many and, for expanded clones, a class.

V gene	J gene	D gene	clone size	CDR3 protein	CDR3 DNA
TRBV3-1/TRBV3-2	TRBJ1-6	-	-	CASSQDAKGGYNSPLHF	TGTGCCAGCAGCCAAGACGCGAAGGGAGGGTATAATTCACCCCTCCACTTT
TRBV5-4	TRBJ1-1	-	-	CASSLEPLGGGKAFF	TGTGCCAGCAGCTTGGAACCCCTGGGAGGGGGGAAAGCTTTCTTT
TRBV5-4	TRBJ1-1	TRBD1	-	CASSSQDRGRTEAFF	TGTGCCAGCAGCTCGCAAGACAGGGGGCGGACTGAAGCTTTCTTT
TRBV12-5	TRBJ1-5	TRBD1	-	CASADGTVFNQPQHF	TGTGCTAGTGCCGACGGGACAGTCTTTAATCAGCCCCAGCATTTT
TRBV25-1	TRBJ1-1	-	once	CASSSMITREAFF	TGTGCCAGCAGTTCCATGATTACTAGGGAAGCTTTCTTT
TRBV6-5	TRBJ2-7	TRBD1	-	CASSTVTGPLSEQYF	TGTGCCAGCAGTACAGTGACAGGGCCCCTATCCGAGCAGTACTTC
TRBV7-2	TRBJ2-2	-	-	CASSVDSTGELFF	TGTGCCAGCAGCGTTGACAGCACCGGGGAGCTGTTTTTT
TRBV9	TRBJ1-2	TRBD1	few	CASSPQGGGGYTF	TGTGCCAGCAGCCCTCAGGGGGGCGGTGGCTACACCTTC
TRBV5-1	TRBJ2-1	-	-	CASSTGTRSYNEQFF	TGCGCCAGCAGCACGGGAACCCGCTCCTACAATGAGCAGTTCTTC
TRBV6-2/TRBV6-3	TRBJ1-5	-	-	CASSARPGWQPQHF	TGTGCCAGCAGTGCCCGCCCAGGGTGGCAGCCCCAGCATTTT
TRBV6-5	TRBJ2-2	-	-	CASGRGTNTGELFF	TGTGCCAGCGGCAGGGGGACTAACACCGGGGAGCTGTTTTTT
TRBV18	TRBJ2-3	TRBD2	-	CASSPSLAGTDTQYF	TGTGCCAGCTCACCGTCCCTAGCGGGGACAGATACGCAGTATTTT
TRBV28	TRBJ1-5	-	few	CASSSIPQPQHF	TGTGCCAGCAGTTCTATACCGCAGCCCCAGCATTTT
TRBV7-2	TRBJ2-3	-	-	CASRPPGGAGADTQYF	TGTGCCAGCAGACCACCAGGGGGCGCGGGGGCAGATACGCAGTATTTT
TRBV29-1	TRBJ1-2	-	-	CSVEVGLGNYGYTF	TGCAGCGTTGAAGTGGGGCTTGGGAACTATGGCTACACCTTC
TRBV5-1	TRBJ1-1	-	-	CASSQTPNTEAFF	TGCGCCAGCAGCCAAACACCGAACACTGAAGCTTTCTTT
TRBV24-1	TRBJ1-2	TRBD1	once	CATSDRGGYGYTF	TGTGCCACCAGCGACAGGGGAGGCTATGGCTACACCTTC
TRBV28	TRBJ2-7	-	-	CATEGYVYEQYF	TGTGCCACGGAGGGGTACGTCTACGAGCAGTACTTC
TRBV15	TRBJ1-5	TRBD1	-	CATSREIGDRDQPQHF	TGTGCCACCAGCAGAGAGATAGGGGACAGGGATCAGCCCCAGCATTTT
TRBV5-1	TRBJ2-5	TRBD1	-	CASSGLGQGQETQYF	TGCGCCAGCAGCGGGCTGGGACAGGGACAAGAGACCCAGTACTTC
TRBV6-5	TRBJ2-7	-	once	CASSRDGRAHDEQYF	TGTGCCAGCAGCCGAGACGGCAGGGCCCACGATGAGCAGTACTTC
TRBV11-2	TRBJ2-1	TRBD2	-	CASSLVRGGNEQFF	TGTGCCAGCAGCTTAGTTCGCGGGGGAAATGAGCAGTTCTTC
TRBV7-2	TRBJ2-1	-	-	CASSSAYRDVYNEQFF	TGTGCCAGCAGCTCAGCCTACAGGGACGTCTACAATGAGCAGTTCTTC
TRBV6-5	TRBJ1-4	TRBD1	-	CASSNLGTGPEKLFF	TGTGCCAGCAGTAACCTTGGGACAGGGCCTGAAAAACTGTTTTTT
TRBV5-4	TRBJ2-3	TRBD1	-	CASSLTGQGIYDTQYF	TGTGCCAGCAGCTTGACGGGACAGGGGATTTACGATACGCAGTATTTT
TRBV11-2	TRBJ2-1	TRBD1	-	CASSLWFGGGTGDNEQFF	TGTGCCAGCAGCTTATGGTTTGGGGGTGGGACAGGGGACAATGAGCAGTTCTTC
TRBV5-1	TRBJ2-3	-	-	CASSSGLRDTQYF	TGCGCCAGCAGCTCAGGGTTAAGGGATACGCAGTATTTT
TRBV4-3	TRBJ1-1	-	-	CASSQDRDTEAFF	TGCGCCAGCAGCCAAGATCGGGACACTGAAGCTTTCTTT
TRBV9	TRBJ1-2	TRBD1	-	CASSPGDRAGYTF	TGTGCCAGCAGCCCAGGGGACAGGGCTGGCTACACCTTC
TRBV9	TRBJ2-2	-	-	CASSVGKGTMNTGELFF	TGTGCCAGCAGCGTAGGGAAAGGGACAATGAACACCGGGGAGCTGTTTTTT
TRBV7-6	TRBJ2-7	TRBD1	-	CASSPRGDRESYEQYF	TGTGCCAGCAGCCCGAGGGGGGACAGGGAATCCTACGAGCAGTACTTC
TRBV6-5	TRBJ2-7	TRBD1	-	CASRRDSYYEQYF	TGTGCCAGCCGCCGGGACAGTTACTACGAGCAGTACTTC
TRBV28	TRBJ2-7	TRBD2	-	CASSPWTSGKTSSYEQYF	TGTGCCAGCAGTCCCTGGACTAGCGGAAAAACAAGCTCCTACGAGCAGTACTTC
TRBV18	TRBJ1-1	-	-	CASSPDSSPEAFF	TGTGCCAGCTCGCCTGACAGTTCCCCTGAAGCTTTCTTT